This T cell receptor (beta chain) was documented in a study of blood T cell repertoires in COVID-19. Study background: Sites across the United States, Italy and Spain contributed samples from acute and convalescent COVID-19.

This study enrolled people aged roughly 18 to 90 from roughly 24 US geographic areas. Participants' reported clinical history set cohort assignment. Germline values: CDR1 WNHNN, CDR2 SYGVQD (reference sequence). CDR3 length: 16 amino acids. V shed 8 bases, J shed 1 base, and the junction held 11 bases outside the gene matches. This table comes from immunoSEQ multiplex PCR, and its TCRdb copy is limited to in-frame clones, with some not included. The sample holds 300,000 to 400,000 clones; roughly 90% are singletons and the top ten take about 2.4%. The sample taken for sequencing was PBMCs or T cells enriched from blood (not recorded which). The sequence was collected from a man between 60 and 75 years old who had recovered from COVID-19. This rearrangement joins TRBV10-1 to TRBJ2-7, with 10 nucleotides matching TRBD2. The DNA for the CDR3 is TGCGCCAGCCGGACTAGCGGCCCGTTGGGATCCTACGAGCAGTACTTC. Its protein product is CASRTSGPLGSYEQYF.